This T cell receptor beta chain is drawn from a study of vaccination effects on CD4 cells after COVID-19. Germline CDR1 SGHNT, CDR2 YENEEA. The CDR3 is 16 residues long. V was clipped by 4 bases and J by 4 bases, with 18 bases between them. Sequencing was preceded by expansion of antigen-specific CD4+ T cells with viral peptide pools in the ViraFEST assay. Isolation of CD4+ T cells took place after approximately 10 days of culture. Subjects were given two BNT162b2 or mRNA-1273 vaccine doses. On days 3 and 7, fresh IL-2 medium replaced half the medium. A word on this clone: The antigen remains undetermined.

Profiling relied on immunoSEQ multiplex PCR, and the TCRdb table lists in-frame clones only, not all of them. Here the sample spans about 32,000 clones, around three quarters being singletons. This TCR was recovered from a human donor who received a COVID-19 vaccine. The material sequenced was CD4+ T cells from PBMCs cultured with HCoV-229E spike peptides, taken after COVID-19 vaccination. V is TRBV11-3 and J is TRBJ2-3; D call uncertain. The CDR3 loop reads CASSSTVGRYADTQYF. CDR3 DNA: TGTGCCAGCAGCTCCACAGTGGGAAGATACGCAGATACGCAGTATTTT. The whole variable domain, remainder taken from reference TRBV11-3 and TRBJ2-3, is EAGVVQSPRYKIIEKKQPVAFWCNPISGHNTLYWYLQNLGQGPELLIRYENEEAVDDSQLPKDRFSAERLKGVDSTLKIQPAELGDSAVYLCASSSTVGRYADTQYFGPGTRLTVL.